This TCR beta chain was obtained from a study of Ad26.COV2.S vaccination and SARS-CoV-2 variants. Whole-study findings and limits: Higher spike-specific TCR breadth was found in vaccine recipients than in placebo recipients. Vaccine and placebo recipients had similar non-spike TCR breadth. TCR breadth and depth estimates may have understated total T cell responses.

Comments on this clone: Its antigen is unknown.

Germline V gene lookup returns CDR1 MDHEN and CDR2 SYDVKM. V was pared by 2 bases and J by 3 bases, with 10 bases between. This CDR3 is 14 amino acids long. Sequencing was performed with immunoSEQ multiplex PCR; in TCRdb, only in-frame clones are kept and a portion is missing. This table has approximately 140,000 clones, 75% to 90% appearing once. The V and J genes are TRBV28 and TRBJ1-2, with D tentatively TRBD1 (5 bases). The sample was peripheral blood, taken after recovery from COVID-19. The TCR sequence derives from a human donor who had recovered from COVID-19. CDR3 residues: CASSLPDSHYGYTF. The CDR3 region has the DNA TGTGCCAGCAGTTTACCTGACAGCCACTATGGCTACACCTTC.